This passage covers 29 T cell receptor beta chains from one sample sequenced in a study of shared clonotypes between healthy human individuals. Some clones are missing from TCRdb's copy, which holds only in-frame ones; the method was immunoSEQ multiplex PCR. This table holds a few million clones, under 97% found once. The sequencing sample was made of naive CD4+ T cells sorted from blood. Noted subset: CD45RA+ positively selected. These receptors all come from a man aged 18-30 years in good health.

This chain uses TRBV27 with TRBJ2-6; the D is unclear. The CDR3 is 18 amino acids. V lost 5 bases and J 0 bases, leaving 17 bases between the germline ends. Germline V CDR1 and CDR2: MNHEY, SMNVEV (reference sequence). The CDR3 nucleotides are TGTGCCAGCAGTCCGGAAACTACCCCCTTCTCTGGGGCCAACGTCCTGACTTTC. This gives the protein CASSPETTPFSGANVLTF.

The CDR3: CASSLVTGYDGYTF. The CDR3 nucleotides read TGTGCCAGCAGCTTAGTGACAGGTTATGATGGCTACACCTTC. This chain joins TRBV11-2 and TRBJ1-2; D may be TRBD1 (6 bases). Trimming removed 1 base from V and 6 bases from J, with 12 bases in between. CDR3 length: 14 residues. Germline loops: CDR1 SGHAT, CDR2 FQNNGV.

The chain joins TRBV2 to TRBJ1-5, with 9 positions matching TRBD1. The trim removed 6 bases at V and 6 bases at J, leaving 6 bases unmatched. Per germline, CDR1 SNHLY and CDR2 FYNNEI. The length of the CDR3 is 14 residues. CDR3 in amino acids: CASSLMTGGQPQHF. The CDR3 nucleotides are TGTGCCAGCAGCCTAATGACAGGGGGTCAGCCCCAGCATTTT.

About this clone itself: The identical CDR3 is also encoded by other nucleotide sequences in the sample. This rearrangement joins TRBV13 to TRBJ2-1, with 12 bases identical to TRBD2. The CDR3 spans 17 residues. CDR1 is PRHDT and CDR2 is FYEKMQ in the germline V gene (reference sequence). V shed 4 bases, J shed 0 bases, and the junction held 4 bases outside the gene matches. The CDR3 nucleotides are TGTGCCAGCAGCTGGCTAGCGGGAGGGAGCTCCTACAATGAGCAGTTCTTC. Protein product: CASSWLAGGSSYNEQFF.

The chain links TRBV2 to TRBJ1-5; D not certain. The CDR3 runs 12 residues. V was pared by 2 bases and J by 6 bases, with 5 bases between. Germline V gene sequence: CDR1 SNHLY, CDR2 FYNNEI. The CDR3 reads CASSELSQPQHF. The CDR3 nucleotides are TGTGCCAGCAGTGAACTCAGTCAGCCCCAGCATTTT.

This chain links TRBV29-1 with TRBJ1-6, with 10 nucleotides matching TRBD1. The CDR3 is made up of 16 amino acids. The V gene's germline CDR1 is SQVTM and CDR2 ANQGSEA. CDR3 in amino acids: CRPGQGPSSYNSPLHF. CDR3 in DNA: TGCAGGCCGGGACAGGGGCCTAGCTCCTATAATTCACCCCTCCACTTT. The full variable domain, rest sourced from reference TRBV29-1 and TRBJ1-6, is SAVISQKPSRDICQRGTSLTIQCQVDSQVTMMFWYRQQPGQSLTLIATANQGSEATYESGFVIDKFPISRPNLTFSTLTVSNMSPEDSSIYLCRPGQGPSSYNSPLHFGNGTRLTVT.

This clone was observed a handful of times. This chain's CDR3 is CASSQDRAHGYTF. CDR3 coding DNA: TGTGCCTCGAGTCAGGACAGGGCCCATGGCTACACCTTC. This chain links TRBV19 with TRBJ1-2, with TRBD1 identical over 8 bases. Germline values: CDR1 LNHDA, CDR2 SQIVND (reference sequence). The CDR3 is made up of 13 amino acids. The V and J ends lost 11 bases and 6 bases, in that order; junction bases with no gene match: 11.

This chain joins TRBV7-2 and TRBJ2-5; weak D call: TRBD1 (6 bases). CDR1 SGHTA and CDR2 FQGNSA come from the germline V gene. Trimming stripped 7 bases from V and 2 bases from J, with 11 bases between. The CDR3 length is 13 residues. The CDR3 DNA is TGTGCCAGCACCCCCGGGACACAAGAGACCCAGTACTTC. This translates into CASTPGTQETQYF.

V gene TRBV6-5 combines with J gene TRBJ1-1; 9 nucleotides agree with TRBD1. CDR1 and CDR2 from the germline V gene are MNHEY and SVGAGI. V lost 7 bases to trimming and J lost 3 bases; unmatched junction nucleotides: 9. The CDR3 sequence is 15 residues long. The CDR3 loop reads CASIPPGQGYTEAFF. In DNA, the CDR3 is TGTGCCAGCATACCTCCGGGACAGGGTTACACTGAAGCTTTCTTT.

The rearrangement uses TRBV5-6 and TRBJ1-2, with a weak D call TRBD1 (5 bases). The length of the CDR3 is 13 residues. V shed 4 bases and J shed 8 bases, with 15 bases lying between them. Germline V gives CDR1 SGHDT, CDR2 YYEEEE. As DNA, the CDR3 is TGTGCCAGCAGCGAGGGGCGGGGACTCGGCTACACCTTC. It translates to CASSEGRGLGYTF. Full variable domain (rest looked up from reference TRBV5-6 and TRBJ1-2): DAGVTQSPTHLIKTRGQQVTLRCSPKSGHDTVSWYQQALGQGPQFIFQYYEEEERQRGNFPDRFSGHQFPNYSSELNVNALLLGDSALYLCASSEGRGLGYTFGSGTRLTVV.

For this clone: Other nucleotide sequences in the sample specify the same CDR3. This rearrangement joins TRBV5-1 to TRBJ1-1, with a tentative D call TRBD1 (5 bases). The CDR3 is 15 residues long. The germline gives CDR1 SGHRS, CDR2 YFSETQ. V shed 0 bases and J shed 1 base, with 10 bases lying between them. The CDR3 here is CASSLGSTGNTEAFF. Written as DNA, the CDR3 is TGCGCCAGCAGCTTGGGAAGCACAGGGAACACTGAAGCTTTCTTT.

The chain joins TRBV5-8 to TRBJ2-4; 8 bases line up with TRBD2. Germline V gives CDR1 SGHTS, CDR2 YDEGEE. V gave up 6 bases and J gave up 6 bases; unmatched junction bases: 5. The CDR3 length is 13 residues. The CDR3 nucleotides read TGTGCCAGCACACTCAGCGGGGGAAACATTCAGTACTTC. Translation: CASTLSGGNIQYF.

The rearrangement links TRBV5-1 to TRBJ2-2, with no clear D. Trimming shortened V by 0 bases and J by 3 bases, and 9 bases separated the two germline ends. Per germline, CDR1 SGHRS and CDR2 YFSETQ. The CDR3 has 15 residues. The CDR3 DNA sequence: TGCGCCAGCAGCTTGGAGCGTAGTTACACCGGGGAGCTGTTTTTT. This sequence encodes CASSLERSYTGELFF. The full variable domain, rest sourced from reference TRBV5-1 and TRBJ2-2, is KAGVTQTPRYLIKTRGQQVTLSCSPISGHRSVSWYQQTPGQGLQFLFEYFSETQRNKGNFPGRFSGRQFSNSRSEMNVSTLELGDSALYLCASSLERSYTGELFFGEGSRLTVL.

This clone showed up just once. The rearrangement uses TRBV30 and TRBJ1-4; D is perhaps TRBD1 (6 bases). Germline V CDR1 and CDR2: GTSNPN, SVGIG (reference sequence). CDR3 size: 14 residues. Trimming took 2 bases from V and 8 from J, leaving 15 bases between them. The CDR3 nucleotides read TGTGCCTGGAGTCCGCAGGGGAAGCGCGAAAAACTGTTTTTT. Translating gives CAWSPQGKREKLFF.

The chain employs TRBV28 and TRBJ1-5; no definite D call. CDR3 size: 19 residues. Germline V CDR1 and CDR2: MDHEN, SYDVKM. The V and J ends lost 8 bases and 0 bases respectively, with 26 bases between them. CDR3 loop: CASAEQGWYGVDSNQPQHF. CDR3 coding DNA: TGTGCCAGCGCTGAGCAAGGGTGGTATGGCGTGGATAGCAATCAGCCCCAGCATTTT.

The chain combines TRBV27 with TRBJ2-4; TRBD1 is a possible D gene (6 bases). Trimming shortened V by 5 bases and J by 0 bases, and 14 bases separated the two germline ends. The CDR3 runs to 16 residues. CDR1 is MNHEY and CDR2 is SMNVEV in the germline V gene (reference sequence). The CDR3 DNA follows: TGTGCCAGCAGTAACCGGGACACTCTAGCCAAAAACATTCAGTACTTC. Protein: CASSNRDTLAKNIQYF.

The genes are TRBV10-3 and TRBJ2-1, with 7 bases matching TRBD2. The CDR3 is 15 residues long. The germline CDR1 and CDR2 sequences are ENHRY and SYGVKD. V lost 5 bases, J lost 4 bases, and 8 bases stayed unmatched. The chain's CDR3 is CAISWSGTGYNEQFF. In DNA, the CDR3 is TGTGCCATCAGTTGGAGCGGGACTGGTTACAATGAGCAGTTCTTC.

The rearrangement uses TRBV4-3 and TRBJ2-5; 12 bases align to TRBD1. Germline CDR1 and CDR2: LGHNA and YSLEER. The CDR3 is made up of 16 amino acids. Trimming took 1 base from V and 5 from J; bases not matched to a gene: 5. The CDR3 coding sequence is TGCGCCAGCAGCCAAGGGGGACAGGGGGCGAGGGAGACCCAGTACTTC. Protein: CASSQGGQGARETQYF.

This clone was recorded only once. This chain uses TRBV6-6 with TRBJ2-1, with 9 bases that match TRBD2. The trim removed 5 bases at V and 3 bases at J, leaving 5 bases unmatched. Looked up from germline, CDR1 is MNHNY and CDR2 is SVGAGI (reference sequence). The CDR3 extends over 15 amino acids. The CDR3 nucleotides are TGTGCCAGCAGTACCTCTAGCGGGGACTACAATGAGCAGTTCTTC. Residues: CASSTSSGDYNEQFF.

V usage is TRBV4-3 and J usage is TRBJ1-4; 7 nucleotides match TRBD1. CDR3 length: 15 residues. With 0 bases clipped from V and 7 bases from J, the junction kept 5 bases outside the gene matches. Germline V gene sequence: CDR1 LGHNA, CDR2 YSLEER. CDR3: CASSQDGRGSEKLFF. The CDR3 DNA sequence: TGCGCCAGCAGCCAAGACGGCAGGGGGAGTGAAAAACTGTTTTTT.

V usage is TRBV1 and J usage is TRBJ1-4. TRBV1 is recorded as a pseudogene. CDR3 size: 18 residues. Here the CDR3 reads CTSSQDVVDSGANEKLFF. The CDR3 region has the DNA TGCACCAGCAGCCAAGACGTAGTGGATTCGGGGGCTAACGAAAAACTGTTTTTT.

The chain has TRBV6-6 and TRBJ2-3; 12 positions match TRBD2. Losses at the gene ends were 6 bases for V and 4 bases for J; bases not matched to a gene: 2. The CDR3 extends over 14 amino acids. Germline V gene data show CDR1 as MNHNY and CDR2 as SVGAGI (reference sequence). CDR3 in DNA: TGTGCCAGCAGGACTAGCGGGGGCTCAGATACGCAGTATTTT. Protein product: CASRTSGGSDTQYF.

This sequence joins TRBV5-1 and TRBJ1-6, with TRBD1 matching 7 bases. V lost 4 bases, J lost 9 bases, and 10 bases stayed unmatched. The length of the CDR3 is 15 residues. Per the germline V gene, CDR1 is SGHRS and CDR2 is YFSETQ. CDR3: CASSGTGDAGSPLHF. The CDR3 region has the DNA TGCGCCAGCAGCGGAACAGGGGATGCGGGTTCACCCCTCCACTTT.

This clone was recorded only once. V gene TRBV9 combines with J gene TRBJ1-4, with D unclear. Germline CDR1 and CDR2: SGDLS and YYNGEE. The CDR3 has 15 residues. V dropped 1 base and J dropped 4 bases, with 11 bases sitting between them. In DNA, the CDR3 is TGTGCCAGCAGCGTAACAGCGACAATTAATGAAAAACTGTTTTTT. It specifies CASSVTATINEKLFF.

This clone came up once. J is TRBJ2-7 and V is TRBV5-1; unclear D gene. The CDR3 is 13 amino acids. From germline, CDR1 is SGHRS and CDR2 YFSETQ. Trimming took off 4 bases at V and 2 bases at J, with 10 bases between the two ends. Written as DNA, the CDR3 is TGCGCCAGCAGCGAAGTAGGGCCCTACGAGCAGTACTTC. It is translated as CASSEVGPYEQYF.

The chain uses TRBV28 and TRBJ2-5; a weak D match, TRBD1 (8 bases). Germline-derived CDR1 and CDR2 are MDHEN and SYDVKM. The CDR3 covers 17 residues. Trimming removed 4 bases at V and 5 bases at J, with 23 bases between. CDR3 nucleotide sequence: TGTGCCAGCAGTTCTAACGTTCAGGGGGCGCGGGAGGAGACCCAGTACTTC. Its protein product is CASSSNVQGAREETQYF.

The rearrangement uses TRBV19 and TRBJ2-5, with D unresolved. The CDR3 loop spans 12 amino acids. Germline loops: CDR1 LNHDA, CDR2 SQIVND (reference sequence). V gave up 4 bases and J gave up 2 bases, with 5 bases separating them. The CDR3 loop reads CASSKAQETQYF. The CDR3, as DNA: TGTGCCAGTAGTAAAGCACAAGAGACCCAGTACTTC.

The chain couples TRBV13 to TRBJ2-5, with 10 bases that match TRBD2. The germline V gene encodes CDR1 PRHDT and CDR2 FYEKMQ (reference sequence). The CDR3 is 15 amino acids. V was clipped by 0 bases and J by 5 bases; unmatched bases: 3. In DNA form, the CDR3 reads TGTGCCAGCAGCTTAGGACTAGCGGGGTCGGAGACCCAGTACTTC. Translated, it gives CASSLGLAGSETQYF.

This clone appeared a single time. This chain links TRBV5-1 with TRBJ2-1; D ambiguous. The CDR3 extends over 16 amino acids. Germline V gene data show CDR1 as SGHRS and CDR2 as YFSETQ. V dropped 0 bases and J dropped 2 bases, with 12 bases sitting between them. Here the CDR3 DNA reads TGCGCCAGCAGCTTGGAGGATCGACAAACCTACAATGAGCAGTTCTTC. Protein product: CASSLEDRQTYNEQFF. The whole variable domain, filled in from reference TRBV5-1 and TRBJ2-1, reads KAGVTQTPRYLIKTRGQQVTLSCSPISGHRSVSWYQQTPGQGLQFLFEYFSETQRNKGNFPGRFSGRQFSNSRSEMNVSTLELGDSALYLCASSLEDRQTYNEQFFGPGTRLTVL.